This is a list of T cell receptor beta chains from one sample in a study of identical twins. Via MiXCR, TCRdb re-called the 5' RACE reads, giving one row per CDR3 protein. Among some 500,000 distinct CDR3 sequences listed, roughly a fifth were seen once. The sample was also linked to a second study, of T cells expressing NK-cell markers.

Sequencing was done on a sample of CD4+ T cells sorted from blood. The receptors derive from a young woman in good health. Each CDR3 is given with its conserved first and last residue. Fields, in order: clone size, J gene, D gene, V gene, CDR3 DNA, CDR3 protein. A D gene is named only where the DNA matches it firmly. A clone size is listed for some rows: how often the clone was seen (once, few, many), or a class if it is expanded.

>-|TRBJ1-1|TRBD1|TRBV6-1
TGTGCCAGCAGTACAGGGGAAAACACTGAAGCTTTCTTT
CASSTGENTEAFF
>few|TRBJ2-3|-|TRBV5-4
TGTGCCAGCAGCTTGACAGAGGCAGATACGCAGTATTTT
CASSLTEADTQYF
>few|TRBJ2-5|-|TRBV3-1
TGTGCCAGCACCCCCCGGCGGCGGGTCCAAGAGACCCAGTACTTC
CASTPRRRVQETQYF
>few|TRBJ2-1|TRBD2|TRBV6-1
TGTGCCAGCAGGGAGCGGGGCCCAATCTCCTACAATGAGCAGTTCTTC
CASRERGPISYNEQFF
>few|TRBJ2-1|-|TRBV10-3
TGTGCCACCGGCCTGGATAATGAGCAGTTCTTC
CATGLDNEQFF
>once|TRBJ2-5|-|TRBV6-2/TRBV6-3
TGTGCCAGCAGTTACCCAAAGGGGGAAGAGACCCAGTACTTC
CASSYPKGEETQYF
>few|TRBJ2-2|-|TRBV4-2
TGTGCCAGCAGATTGGAGACCGGGGAGCTGTTTTTT
CASRLETGELFF
>-|TRBJ1-4|-|TRBV10-3
TGTGCCATCAGAGCCGGGACCCACAAAAAACTGTTTTTT
CAIRAGTHKKLFF
>many|TRBJ1-2|-|TRBV7-9
TGTGCCAGCAGCTTAGCGGGTGGCTACACCTTC
CASSLAGGYTF
>-|TRBJ2-1|-|TRBV10-3
TGTGCCATCAGGGGGCCGGGTGCAAACAATGAGCAGTTCTTC
CAIRGPGANNEQFF
>few|TRBJ1-1|-|TRBV4-3
TGCGCCAGCAGCCAAGATGCAACAGGGCGGGTCACTGAAGCTTTCTTT
CASSQDATGRVTEAFF
>few|TRBJ2-2|-|TRBV21-1
TGTGCCAGCAGCCGACTGGGGTTATACACCGGGGAGCTGTTTTTT
CASSRLGLYTGELFF
>few|TRBJ2-3|-|TRBV20-1
TGCAGTGCTAGTGGGGGGAGGGGGCGAGATACGCAGTATTTT
CSASGGRGRDTQYF
>-|TRBJ2-1|TRBD2|TRBV7-2
TGTGCCAGCGCCCGGGACTATTCCATAGGGGAGCAGTTCTTC
CASARDYSIGEQFF
>-|TRBJ2-1|TRBD1|TRBV20-1
TGCAGTGCTAATACAGGGGGCAATGAGCAGTTCTTC
CSANTGGNEQFF
>-|TRBJ2-5|-|TRBV12-3/TRBV12-4
TGTGCCAGCAGTCTCTGGGGGCGGGGAGAGACCCAGTACTTC
CASSLWGRGETQYF
>-|TRBJ2-4|TRBD2|TRBV2
TGTGCCAGCTGCAGTCTGGCGGGGGAAAACATTCAGTACTTC
CASCSLAGENIQYF
>-|TRBJ1-1|-|TRBV29-1
TGCAGCGTTGGAGGTAGGGCTGAAGCTTTCTTT
CSVGGRAEAFF
>-|TRBJ2-2|-|TRBV5-1
TGCGCCAGCAGCCGGGGCGGGCGGGACACCGGGGAGCTGTTTTTT
CASSRGGRDTGELFF
>few|TRBJ2-5|TRBD2|TRBV7-2
TGTGCCAGCAGCTTAGGCTATAGCGGGGGCGGGACCCAGTACTTC
CASSLGYSGGGTQYF
>few|TRBJ1-1|TRBD1|TRBV20-1
TGCAGTGCTAGAGACCGACAGGGGGTGAACACTGAAGCTTTCTTT
CSARDRQGVNTEAFF
>-|TRBJ1-2|-|TRBV15
TGTGCCACCAGCAGAGAAGGTGGTTTGGAGTATGGCTACACCTTC
CATSREGGLEYGYTF
>-|TRBJ1-3|-|TRBV9
TGTGCCAGCAGCGTAGGTTCTGGAAACACCATATATTTT
CASSVGSGNTIYF
>-|TRBJ2-5|-|TRBV6-1
TGTGCCAGTGAGTTGTACCAAGAGACCCAGTACTTC
CASELYQETQYF
>-|TRBJ2-1|-|TRBV7-3
TGTGCCAGCAGAACCTTTGCGGGAACCGGTGAGCAGTTCTTC
CASRTFAGTGEQFF
>few|TRBJ2-7|-|TRBV20-1
TGCAGTGTCCAACACAGGGGAGGATCCTACGAGCAGTACTTC
CSVQHRGGSYEQYF
>few|TRBJ2-1|TRBD1|TRBV10-3
TGTGCCATCAGTGAGACAGGGGACAATGAGCAGTTCTTC
CAISETGDNEQFF
>few|TRBJ1-6|-|TRBV25-1
TGTGCCAGCAGTGTACAGGGCCCAGTAGGCTATAATTCACCCCTCCACTTT
CASSVQGPVGYNSPLHF
>few|TRBJ2-7|-|TRBV6-5
TGTGCCAGCTCCGAGAGGGGTAACGAGCAGTACTTC
CASSERGNEQYF
>-|TRBJ2-1|TRBD2|TRBV5-1
TGCGCCAGCAGCCTAGCGGGAGTCGGTTTGGGTGAGCAGTTCTTC
CASSLAGVGLGEQFF
>few|TRBJ2-1|-|TRBV15
TGTGCCACCAGCCCCCCATGGGACAATGAGCAGTTCTTC
CATSPPWDNEQFF
>-|TRBJ1-1|-|TRBV20-1
TGCAGTGCTAGTCCTACACGGAACACTGAAGCTTTCTTT
CSASPTRNTEAFF
>-|TRBJ1-3|TRBD1|TRBV10-3
TGTGCCATCAGTGACCTAGGGACAGAATCTGGAAACACCATATATTTT
CAISDLGTESGNTIYF
>few|TRBJ1-2|-|TRBV2
TGTGCCAGCAACCCCCTGGCACCCTATGGCTACACCTTC
CASNPLAPYGYTF
>few|TRBJ2-3|TRBD2|TRBV6-5
TGTGCCAGCAGTTACCCCGTGACTAGCGGGAGGGGTGATACGCAGTATTTT
CASSYPVTSGRGDTQYF
>-|TRBJ2-2|TRBD2|TRBV19
TGTGCCAGTAGGGGTAGCGGGAGAGTCTGGGAGCTGTTTTTT
CASRGSGRVWELFF
>-|TRBJ1-5|-|TRBV5-1
TGCGCCAGCAGCTTGGAACCGGACAGGCCCCAGCATTTT
CASSLEPDRPQHF
>-|TRBJ2-3|TRBD2|TRBV5-6
TGTGCCAGCAGCGACCCGGGACTAGCGGGGTCCAGAAATACGCAGTATTTT
CASSDPGLAGSRNTQYF
>few|TRBJ2-1|-|TRBV6-5
TGTGCCAGCAGTTACTCGGCAGGGACCTACAATGAGCAGTTCTTC
CASSYSAGTYNEQFF
>few|TRBJ2-7|TRBD2|TRBV6-1
TGTGCCAGCAACGTGGGAGGGGCGGGCGAGCAGTACTTC
CASNVGGAGEQYF